This T cell receptor beta chain is drawn from a study of T cells in localized non-small cell lung cancer. In germline, CDR1 is SQVTM, CDR2 ANQGSEA. The CDR3 consists of 15 residues. The trim removed 4 bases at V and 3 bases at J, leaving 8 bases unmatched. Measured with immunoSEQ multiplex PCR; TCRdb has only the in-frame clones, and not every one. The table includes about 1,700 clones, 20% to 25% detected once. Nonneoplastic adjacent lung devoid of atypia was obtained no less than 2 cm from the tumor margin. A note on this clone: Its cognate antigen is unknown.

Study-level points and caveats: Among the top 100 tumor clones, a median roughly 57 appeared in adjacent lung. Uninvolved adjacent lung showed peak T cell clonality, exceeding tumor.

The starting material was normal lung tissue next to the tumor, obtained before any cancer treatment. This receptor was identified in a man between 40 and 75 years old with stage I lung adenocarcinoma. V and J are TRBV29-1 and TRBJ2-7, with 11 bases that match TRBD1. CDR3 bases: TGCAGCGTTGGGAAATTGGACAGGGGGCTCTACGAGCAGTACTTC. Residues: CSVGKLDRGLYEQYF.